This is a list of T cell receptor beta chains from one sample in a study of T-cell reconstitution after alpha-beta-depleted transplantation in children. TCRdb itself ran the PCR reads through MiXCR, one entry per CDR3 protein. The sample has approximately 97,000 distinct CDR3 sequences, less than 6% seen once. The sample was PBMCs, mostly from graft donor cells, taken 60 days after TCRalphabeta/CD19-depleted stem cell transplant. The source is a female patient aged 2-9 years who had a stem cell transplant for Fanconi anemia, so the T cells may come from the graft donor. CDR3s include the opening cysteine and the closing phenylalanine or tryptophan. The D gene is left open where the match is weak. A row's size may be missing; if present it is once, few, many or a size class.

V	length	J	size	D	CDR3	DNA
TRBV20-1	16	TRBJ2-7	many	-	CSARDARRDLAYEQYF	TGCAGTGCTAGAGATGCCCGGAGGGACTTAGCGTACGAGCAGTACTTC
TRBV20-1	15	TRBJ2-3	many	TRBD2	CSARVLAGGTDTQYF	TGCAGTGCTAGAGTTCTAGCGGGGGGCACAGATACGCAGTATTTT
TRBV6-1	15	TRBJ1-1	few	-	CASSRSLPGGGEAFF	TGTGCCAGCAGCCGTAGCCTACCGGGTGGAGGTGAAGCTTTCTTT
TRBV12-3/TRBV12-4	16	TRBJ1-2	many	-	CASSSSGPARGSGYTF	TGTGCCAGCAGTTCCAGCGGGCCGGCGCGGGGGAGCGGCTACACCTTC
TRBV28	14	TRBJ2-3	many	-	CASSFPSPPDTQYF	TGTGCCAGCAGTTTCCCTTCCCCACCAGATACGCAGTATTTT
TRBV28	13	TRBJ2-3	many	-	CASSLPSTDTQYF	TGTGCCAGCAGTCTCCCTAGCACAGATACGCAGTATTTT
TRBV6-1	16	TRBJ2-7	many	-	CASSPNSGTQVYEQYF	TGTGCCAGCAGTCCTAATTCCGGGACTCAAGTCTACGAGCAGTACTTC
TRBV5-1	12	TRBJ1-1	many	-	CASKRADTEAFF	TGCGCCAGCAAAAGAGCGGACACTGAAGCTTTCTTT
TRBV11-2	15	TRBJ2-5	-	-	CASSPHWAAQETRYF	TGTGCCAGCAGCCCACACTGGGCAGCCCAAGAGACCCGGTACTTC
TRBV12-3/TRBV12-4	17	TRBJ2-1	many	TRBD2	CASSYLAGVASYNEQFF	TGTGCCAGCAGTTACCTAGCGGGCGTTGCCTCCTACAATGAGCAGTTCTTC
TRBV10-3	16	TRBJ1-5	-	TRBD1	CAISEKDRDIVQPQHF	TGTGCCATCAGTGAGAAGGACAGGGACATAGTTCAGCCCCAGCATTTT
TRBV3-1	15	TRBJ2-1	-	-	CASSQEVVGFNEQFF	TGTGCCAGCAGCCAAGAGGTAGTAGGATTCAATGAGCAGTTCTTC
TRBV27	15	TRBJ1-2	few	-	CASSPWGRVEEGYTF	TGTGCCAGCAGTCCCTGGGGCAGGGTGGAGGAGGGCTACACCTTC
TRBV20-1	11	TRBJ2-7	many	-	CSARFIAEQYF	TGCAGTGCTCGGTTTATAGCCGAGCAGTACTTC
TRBV4-1	16	TRBJ2-2	-	TRBD2	CASSPLAGPNTGELFF	TGCGCCAGCAGCCCACTAGCGGGCCCCAACACCGGGGAGCTGTTTTTT
TRBV20-1	16	TRBJ2-5	-	TRBD1	CSARNRDRDPLSTQYF	TGCAGTGCTAGAAACCGGGACAGGGACCCCCTTTCGACCCAGTACTTC
TRBV2	19	TRBJ2-6	-	TRBD1	CTSSLWTGGYTSGANVLTF	TGTACCAGCAGTTTGTGGACAGGGGGCTATACCTCTGGGGCCAACGTCCTGACTTTC
TRBV20-1	12	TRBJ2-1	many	TRBD2	CRAGVRYNEQFF	TGCAGGGCGGGAGTACGGTACAATGAGCAGTTCTTC
TRBV20-1	12	TRBJ2-7	many	-	CSARPPSYEQYF	TGCAGTGCTAGACCCCCTTCATACGAGCAGTACTTC
TRBV29-1	13	TRBJ1-4	many	-	CSAETAMNEKLFF	TGCAGCGCTGAAACGGCTATGAATGAAAAACTGTTTTTT
TRBV6-5	15	TRBJ2-3	-	TRBD2	CASSFSGRATDTQYF	TGTGCCAGCAGTTTCAGCGGGAGGGCGACAGATACGCAGTATTTT